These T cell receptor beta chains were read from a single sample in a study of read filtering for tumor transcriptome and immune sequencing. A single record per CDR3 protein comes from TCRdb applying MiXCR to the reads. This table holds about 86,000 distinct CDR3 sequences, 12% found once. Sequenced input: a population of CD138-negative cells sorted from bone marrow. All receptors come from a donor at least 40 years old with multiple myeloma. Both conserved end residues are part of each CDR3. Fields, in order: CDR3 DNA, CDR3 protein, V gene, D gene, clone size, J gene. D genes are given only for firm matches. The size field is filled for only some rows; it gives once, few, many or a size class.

DNA: TGCGCCAGCAGCCATAACCCTGACAGCCCCTATGGCTACACCTTC; CDR3: CASSHNPDSPYGYTF; V: TRBV5-1; D: -; size: many; J: TRBJ1-2
DNA: TGCGCCAGCAGCTTCCGACAGGGCGGACACACTGAAGCTTTCTTT; CDR3: CASSFRQGGHTEAFF; V: TRBV5-1; D: TRBD1; size: many; J: TRBJ1-1
DNA: TGCGCCAGCAGCTCAAGAGGGTACGGCGTGTCGGGGAGCACAGATACGCAGTATTTT; CDR3: CASSSRGYGVSGSTDTQYF; V: TRBV4-1; D: -; size: many; J: TRBJ2-3
DNA: TGTGCCAGCCACTTCAGGGACAGCGGCACAGATACGCAGTATTTT; CDR3: CASHFRDSGTDTQYF; V: TRBV5-5; D: TRBD1; size: -; J: TRBJ2-3
DNA: TGTGCCAGCAGCCGCAGGGCGGACACTGAAGCTTTCTTT; CDR3: CASSRRADTEAFF; V: TRBV7-2; D: -; size: few; J: TRBJ1-1
DNA: TGTGCCAGCAGTTTAGACGAAATCACTGAAGCTTTCTTT; CDR3: CASSLDEITEAFF; V: TRBV12-3/TRBV12-4; D: -; size: many; J: TRBJ1-1
DNA: TGCAGTGCTAGAGATCACGAAAACAATGAGCAGTTCTTC; CDR3: CSARDHENNEQFF; V: TRBV20-1; D: -; size: many; J: TRBJ2-1
DNA: TGTGCCAGCAGCTTTTCGGGACTCCGGAATGAGCAGTTCTTC; CDR3: CASSFSGLRNEQFF; V: TRBV7-9; D: -; size: few; J: TRBJ2-1
DNA: TGTGCCAGCAGTGCCACTCAGGGGAACACTGAAGCTTTCTTT; CDR3: CASSATQGNTEAFF; V: TRBV6-5; D: -; size: -; J: TRBJ1-1
DNA: TGTGCCAGCCGCACAGATACGCAGTATTTT; CDR3: CASRTDTQYF; V: TRBV2; D: -; size: many; J: TRBJ2-3
DNA: TGTGCCAGCAGCTTGAGACTAGCGGGAGTTTTCGATGAGCAGTTCTTC; CDR3: CASSLRLAGVFDEQFF; V: TRBV5-4; D: TRBD2; size: many; J: TRBJ2-1
DNA: TGCAGTGCTAGAGATCAGGCTAGCGGCTCGTTCTTC; CDR3: CSARDQASGSFF; V: TRBV20-1; D: TRBD2; size: many; J: TRBJ2-1
DNA: TGTGCCAGCAGCGTATCGGGGGACCTACAGCATGGCGCAGATACGCAGTATTTT; CDR3: CASSVSGDLQHGADTQYF; V: TRBV9; D: -; size: -; J: TRBJ2-3
DNA: TGCGCCAGCAGCTTGGATTTCGAGGGGGGCTCCTACGAGCAGTACTTC; CDR3: CASSLDFEGGSYEQYF; V: TRBV5-1; D: -; size: many; J: TRBJ2-7
DNA: TGCAGTGCTAGAGGTTCGGGCGTGTCGAGCTCCTACAATGAGCAGTTCTTC; CDR3: CSARGSGVSSSYNEQFF; V: TRBV20-1; D: -; size: many; J: TRBJ2-1
DNA: TGTGCCAGCAGTCCAAGGGGGAGCAACTATGGCTACACCTTC; CDR3: CASSPRGSNYGYTF; V: TRBV28; D: -; size: many; J: TRBJ1-2
DNA: TGCGCCAGCAGCGGGGGGCTTGGTCAGCCCCAGCATTTT; CDR3: CASSGGLGQPQHF; V: TRBV10-2; D: -; size: -; J: TRBJ1-5
DNA: TGTGCCAGCAGTCCCGCGGGGTTTGTCTCTGGAAACACCATATATTTT; CDR3: CASSPAGFVSGNTIYF; V: TRBV28; D: -; size: -; J: TRBJ1-3
DNA: TGCAGTGCTAGAGGTCCGGGGACAGGGTGGAGTAAAGGAATCCCAAATGAGCAGTTCTTC; CDR3: CSARGPGTGWSKGIPNEQFF; V: TRBV20-1; D: TRBD1; size: many; J: TRBJ2-1
DNA: TGCAGCGTAAGGCAGGCAGCTTCTAATGAAAAACTGTTTTTT; CDR3: CSVRQAASNEKLFF; V: TRBV29-1; D: -; size: many; J: TRBJ1-4
DNA: TGTGCCAGCAGTCCTGGGACCCTGTACAATGAGCAGTTCTTC; CDR3: CASSPGTLYNEQFF; V: TRBV12-3/TRBV12-4; D: -; size: few; J: TRBJ2-1
DNA: TGTGCCAGCAGGCGACTAGCGGGAGGGCCTAACTACAATGAGCAGTTCTTC; CDR3: CASRRLAGGPNYNEQFF; V: TRBV6-6; D: TRBD2; size: many; J: TRBJ2-1
DNA: TGTGCCAGCAGTAAAGAGACTAGCGGGAGTATAAATGGGCAGTTCTTC; CDR3: CASSKETSGSINGQFF; V: TRBV6-1; D: TRBD2; size: many; J: TRBJ2-1
DNA: TGCAGCGTTGAGCCGGCCAGCCTTCATGGCTACACCTTC; CDR3: CSVEPASLHGYTF; V: TRBV29-1; D: -; size: -; J: TRBJ1-2
DNA: TGTGCCAGCAGAGAGAGAGACGCGGCAGTCCCCTACGAGCAGTACTTC; CDR3: CASRERDAAVPYEQYF; V: TRBV6-5; D: -; size: -; J: TRBJ2-7
DNA: TGCAGTGCTCCTAGCGGGAGGACGACAGATACGCAGTATTTT; CDR3: CSAPSGRTTDTQYF; V: TRBV20-1; D: TRBD2; size: many; J: TRBJ2-3
DNA: TGTGCCAGCAGTGAATCGGCCCTCCCATACAATGAGCAGTTCTTC; CDR3: CASSESALPYNEQFF; V: TRBV2; D: -; size: many; J: TRBJ2-1
DNA: TGTGCCAGCAGCTCACGATTAGCGGGAGGCACAGATACGCAGTATTTT; CDR3: CASSSRLAGGTDTQYF; V: TRBV7-2; D: TRBD2; size: many; J: TRBJ2-3
DNA: TGTGCCAGCAGCGGCGGACAGGTCCGCAATCAGCCCCAGCATTTT; CDR3: CASSGGQVRNQPQHF; V: TRBV2; D: TRBD1; size: many; J: TRBJ1-5
DNA: TGCAGCGCATTCGGCCACGGAGGAGGGGGCGGGGAGCTGTTTTTT; CDR3: CSAFGHGGGGGELFF; V: TRBV29-1; D: -; size: many; J: TRBJ2-2
DNA: TGTGCCAGCACCACAGGCGCCAAAAACATTCAGTACTTC; CDR3: CASTTGAKNIQYF; V: TRBV28; D: -; size: many; J: TRBJ2-4
DNA: TGTGCCAGCAGCCCCTTCGGTGCCGGGGGGACCGGGGAGCTGTTTTTT; CDR3: CASSPFGAGGTGELFF; V: TRBV11-2; D: TRBD2; size: many; J: TRBJ2-2